The following is a T cell receptor beta chain sequence with its context. The antigen is undetermined. CDR3 length: 15 residues. Trimming took 4 bases from V and 2 from J, leaving 15 bases between them. The germline gives CDR1 SEHNR, CDR2 FQNEAQ (reference sequence). This sample was taken from a study of post-analysis software for immune sequencing data. Study background: The patients showed relapsing-remitting, secondary progressive and progressive-relapsing multiple sclerosis courses.

Prepared libraries of TCR beta cDNA carried unique molecular identifiers. Hundreds of thousands of cDNA molecules came from roughly 1 to 10 million T cells. TCRdb used MiXCR to reprocess the PCR reads, holding one entry per CDR3 protein. This sample has 750,000 to 950,000 distinct CDR3 sequences, with approximately 57% found just once. Study-level findings and limits: Controls' normalized Chao1 diversity significantly exceeded that of multiple sclerosis patients. Patients carried five TRBV segments more frequently than controls did, and TRBV5-6, TRBV5-1 and TRBV20-1 were among them. The authors found that F measure strongly co-clustered same-batch samples.

This clonotype was sampled from a girl aged 5-17 years with multiple sclerosis. The rearrangement links TRBV7-9 to TRBJ2-7; D is possibly TRBD1 (5 bases). Source material: blood. CDR3 amino acids: CASSSPVQGAYEQYF. The CDR3 coding sequence is TGTGCCAGCAGCTCCCCGGTGCAGGGCGCCTACGAGCAGTACTTC. Combining the CDR3 with reference TRBV7-9 and TRBJ2-7 gives the whole variable domain DTGVSQNPRHKITKRGQNVTFRCDPISEHNRLYWYRQTLGQGPEFLTYFQNEAQLEKSRLLSDRFSAERPKGSFSTLEIQRTEQGDSAMYLCASSSPVQGAYEQYFGPGTRLTVT.